This T cell receptor (beta chain) came from a study of cytotoxic CD8 clonotypes in ibrutinib-treated CLL. TCRdb's copy holds only in-frame clones and misses some; the assay was immunoSEQ multiplex PCR. The table has some 14,000 clones, 52% seen once. The sample in question was PBMCs, obtained at a 24-month disease-progression time point, from a patient treated with ibrutinib. The origin of this receptor is a human donor with chronic lymphocytic leukemia.

CDR3 nucleotides: TGTGCCAGCAGCCCCTACGGGGGGCCTAGCTATGGCTACACCTTC. This gives the protein CASSPYGGPSYGYTF. J is TRBJ1-2 and V is TRBV5-6; possible D gene TRBD1, 6 bases. The CDR3 spans 15 residues. Looked up from germline, CDR1 is SGHDT and CDR2 is YYEEEE. The V end lost 4 bases, the J end lost 4 bases, and 17 bases lay between the germline ends.